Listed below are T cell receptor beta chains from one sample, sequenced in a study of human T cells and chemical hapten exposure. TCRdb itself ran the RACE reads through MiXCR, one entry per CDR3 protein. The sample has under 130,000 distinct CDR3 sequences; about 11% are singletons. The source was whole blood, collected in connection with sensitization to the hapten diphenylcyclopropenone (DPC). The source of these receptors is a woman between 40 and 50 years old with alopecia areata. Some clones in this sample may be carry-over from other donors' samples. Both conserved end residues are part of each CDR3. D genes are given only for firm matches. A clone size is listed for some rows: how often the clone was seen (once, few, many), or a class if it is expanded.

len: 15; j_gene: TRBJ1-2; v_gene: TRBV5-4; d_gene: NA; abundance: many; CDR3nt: TGTGCCAGCAGCCCCCGGCGTAAGGATAACTATGGCTACACCTTC; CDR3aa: CASSPRRKDNYGYTF
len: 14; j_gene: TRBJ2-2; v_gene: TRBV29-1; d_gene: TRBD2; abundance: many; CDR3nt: TGCAGCGTGGGGGCTAGCGGGAGGGCCGGGGAGCTGTTTTTT; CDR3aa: CSVGASGRAGELFF
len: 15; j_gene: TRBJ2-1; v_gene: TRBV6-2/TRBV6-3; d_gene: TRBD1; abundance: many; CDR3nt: TGTGCCAGCAGGAGCCGGGACAGGGGGATTTATGAGCAGTTCTTC; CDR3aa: CASRSRDRGIYEQFF
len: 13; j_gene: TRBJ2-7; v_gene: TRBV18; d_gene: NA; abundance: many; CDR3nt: TGTGCCAGCTCACCTAGGTCGGGCGACGAGCAGTACTTC; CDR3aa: CASSPRSGDEQYF
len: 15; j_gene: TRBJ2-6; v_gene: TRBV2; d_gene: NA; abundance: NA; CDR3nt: TGTGCCAGCAGTGAATTCAGCTCTGGGGCCAACGTCCTGACTTTC; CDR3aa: CASSEFSSGANVLTF
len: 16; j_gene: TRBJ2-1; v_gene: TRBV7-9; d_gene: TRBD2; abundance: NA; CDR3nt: TGTGCCAGCAGCTCATTACTAGCGGGAGGCTACAATGAGCAGTTCTTC; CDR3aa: CASSSLLAGGYNEQFF
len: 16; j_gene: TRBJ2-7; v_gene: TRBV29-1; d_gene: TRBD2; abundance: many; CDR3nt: TGCATCGTTGCCCCCCTGGGTAGCGGGATTGTCTACGAGCAGTACTTC; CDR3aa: CIVAPLGSGIVYEQYF
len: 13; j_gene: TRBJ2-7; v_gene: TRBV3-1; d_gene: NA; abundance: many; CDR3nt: TGTGCCAGCAGCCAAGTTAACAGTTACGAGCAGTACTTC; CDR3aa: CASSQVNSYEQYF
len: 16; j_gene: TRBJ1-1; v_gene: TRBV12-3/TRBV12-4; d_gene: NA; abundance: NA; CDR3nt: TGTGCCAGCAGTTTCCAAAAACCGACAGCGAACACTGAAGCTTTCTTT; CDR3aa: CASSFQKPTANTEAFF
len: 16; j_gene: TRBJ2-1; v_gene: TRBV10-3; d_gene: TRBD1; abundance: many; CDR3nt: TGTGCCATCAGTGAGGCGGACAGGGGGATTTACAATGAGCAGTTCTTC; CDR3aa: CAISEADRGIYNEQFF
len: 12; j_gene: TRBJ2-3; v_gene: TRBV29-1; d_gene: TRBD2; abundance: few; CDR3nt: TGCAGCGGCCGAGCGGGGGTGGATACGCAGTATTTT; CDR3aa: CSGRAGVDTQYF
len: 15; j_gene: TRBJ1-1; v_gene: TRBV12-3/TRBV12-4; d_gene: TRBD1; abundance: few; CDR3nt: TGTGCCAGCAGACCCGAGACAGGGGGCAGGACTGAAGCTTTCTTT; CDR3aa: CASRPETGGRTEAFF
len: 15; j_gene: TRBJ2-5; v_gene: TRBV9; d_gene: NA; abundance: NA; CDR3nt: TGTGCCAGCAGCGTAGGGGGAGGCCGGGAAGAGACCCAGTACTTC; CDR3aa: CASSVGGGREETQYF
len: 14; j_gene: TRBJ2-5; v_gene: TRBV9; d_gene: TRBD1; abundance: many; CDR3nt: TGTGCCAGCAGCGCCGACAGGGGGCAAGAGACCCAGTACTTC; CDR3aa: CASSADRGQETQYF
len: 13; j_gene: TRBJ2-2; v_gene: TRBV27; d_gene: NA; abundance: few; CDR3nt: TGTGCCAGCAGTTTCACTTTCACCGGGGAGCTGTTTTTT; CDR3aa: CASSFTFTGELFF
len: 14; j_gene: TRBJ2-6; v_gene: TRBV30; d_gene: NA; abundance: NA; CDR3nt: TGTGCCTGGAGGGGGGGGCTTGGGGCCAACGTCCTGACTTTC; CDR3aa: CAWRGGLGANVLTF